This record concerns one T cell receptor beta chain sequence. The data originate from a study of shared clonotypes between healthy human individuals. Germline values: CDR1 LNHDA, CDR2 SQIVND (reference sequence). The CDR3 sequence is 15 residues long. V shed 6 bases and J shed 2 bases, with 14 bases lying between them. This table comes from immunoSEQ multiplex PCR, and its TCRdb copy is limited to in-frame clones, with some not included. The sample contains some 740,000 clones, nearly 95% of which appear only once. The naive CD8 fraction comprised CD45RO-negative cells positively selected for CCR7 and excluded terminally differentiated effector memory CD45RA+ cells.

This TCR was sampled from a man aged 30-40 years in good health. The chain links TRBV19 to TRBJ1-5; no firm D call. The sample comprised naive CD8+ T cells sorted from blood. CDR3 sequence reads: CASSVGPGGNQPQHF. For the CDR3, the DNA is TGTGCCAGTAGCGTAGGGCCCGGAGGCAATCAGCCCCAGCATTTT.